Sequencing of this T cell receptor (beta chain) was carried out in a study of control samples from healthy donors and cancer patients. The CDR3 is made up of 13 amino acids. CDR1 is LGHNT and CDR2 is FRNRAP in the germline V gene. Trimming stripped 0 bases from V and 5 bases from J, with 6 bases between. TCRdb's copy holds only in-frame clones and misses some; the assay was immunoSEQ multiplex PCR. The repertoire holds 150,000 to 200,000 clones, with around 89% as singletons. This TCR came from a woman aged 45-65 years in good health. The J gene is TRBJ2-3, the V gene TRBV12-5; D gene ambiguous. The material sequenced was blood. The CDR3 DNA sequence: TGTGCTAGTGGTTTGGTACTCCAAGATACGCAGTATTTT. Its translation: CASGLVLQDTQYF.